This is a list of T cell receptor beta chains from one sample in a study of vaccination effects on CD4 cells after COVID-19. No antigens are known for them. TCRdb's table, derived via immunoSEQ multiplex PCR, lists solely in-frame clones and lacks some. The data show over 25,000 clones, about 80% seen once. This material consisted of CD4+ T cells from PBMCs cultured with SARS-CoV-2 spike peptides, taken before COVID-19 vaccination. The receptors were sampled from a human donor who received a COVID-19 vaccine. CDR3s include the opening cysteine and the closing phenylalanine or tryptophan. Rows may omit the clone size; those that give it use once, few, many or a size class.

V,size,J,CDR3
TRBV19,.,TRBJ1-2,CARVGRGRCGYTF
TRBV24-1,.,TRBJ1-3,CATSDPRGPGNTIYF
TRBV6-5,.,TRBJ2-7,CASSPRTGVSYEQYF
TRBV2,.,TRBJ1-3,CATSLDSGNTIYF
TRBV4-1,.,TRBJ1-2,CASSLGQNYGYTF
TRBV19,.,TRBJ2-6,CASSMSIWGVSGANVLTF
TRBV28,.,TRBJ1-2,CASAQGQIYGYTF
TRBV15,.,TRBJ1-5,CATSLEGNQPQHF
TRBV2,.,TRBJ1-6,CASSESNSPLHF
TRBV11-1,.,TRBJ2-3,CASSLGTSGQTDTQYF
TRBV4-2,.,TRBJ2-5,CASSQGSGLETQYF
TRBV6-2/TRBV6-3,.,TRBJ2-1,CASSLPGTRHEQFF
TRBV30,.,TRBJ2-7,CAGTGERGSYEQYF
TRBV10-3,.,TRBJ2-2,CAISYGGAGTGELFF
TRBV7-2,.,TRBJ2-1,CASSKGQGSYNEQFF
TRBV5-1,.,TRBJ2-3,CASSLAPTVSPSTDTQYF
TRBV10-3,.,TRBJ2-3,CATGLAGVTDTQYF
TRBV7-9,.,TRBJ2-7,CASSLRGGTTEQYF
TRBV29-1,medium-sized,TRBJ2-3,CSVQTVAGRTDTQYF
TRBV20-1,.,TRBJ2-1,CSAKTGYEQFF
TRBV4-1,.,TRBJ2-5,CASSLRQGEETQYF